Below, 28 T cell receptor beta chains from the same sample are listed, as sequenced in a study of blood T cell repertoires in COVID-19. Repertoires were generated with immunoSEQ multiplex PCR, while TCRdb's copy carries only in-frame clones and drops some. The table has under 100,000 clones, around nine tenths seen once; the top ten hold roughly 5.1%. The specimen was peripheral blood. Receptors originate from a man in his forties with acute or convalescent COVID-19.

This chain joins TRBV10-3 and TRBJ2-5, with 9 bases that match TRBD2. The V and J ends lost 0 bases and 5 bases, in that order; junction bases with no gene match: 7. CDR1 and CDR2 from the germline V gene are ENHRY and SYGVKD. This CDR3 region has 16 residues. This CDR3 reads CAISESNGSGSETQYF. The CDR3 nucleotides read TGTGCCATCAGTGAGTCGAATGGTAGCGGGAGTGAGACCCAGTACTTC.

This clone was found once. J is TRBJ2-7 and V is TRBV29-1; 7 bases line up with TRBD2. V shed 4 bases, J shed 2 bases, and the junction held 2 bases outside the gene matches. The CDR3 totals 12 residues. Germline V lookup: CDR1 SQVTM, CDR2 ANQGSEA. The CDR3 is CSVAGGAYEQYF. The CDR3 nucleotides read TGCAGCGTTGCGGGAGGAGCCTACGAGCAGTACTTC.

This sequence joins TRBV6-5 and TRBJ1-4; no clear D gene. The CDR3 extends over 14 amino acids. Trimming pared 2 bases from V and 8 bases from J, leaving 12 bases between. Germline CDR1 is MNHEY and CDR2 is SVGAGI. The CDR3 DNA is TGTGCCAGCAGTTACAGGGAAGAGGGAGAAAAACTGTTTTTT. It codes for CASSYREEGEKLFF.

Only one count was recorded for this clone. The J gene is TRBJ2-1, the V gene TRBV2; 9 bases agree with TRBD2. CDR1 is SNHLY, CDR2 FYNNEI, per germline. V shed 5 bases and J 2 bases; nucleotides not matched to a gene: 4. The CDR3 has 15 residues. CDR3 DNA sequence: TGTGCCAGCAGTCAGGGACTAGCACCCTACAATGAGCAGTTCTTC. Its protein product is CASSQGLAPYNEQFF.

The genes are TRBV11-3 and TRBJ2-3; no definite D call. The germline V gene encodes CDR1 SGHNT and CDR2 YENEEA. Trimming removed 6 bases at V and 5 bases at J, with 12 bases between. The CDR3 spans 13 residues. The DNA for the CDR3 is TGTGCCAGCAGTTCCTCCACCGGAGATACGCAGTATTTT. Translation gives CASSSSTGDTQYF.

V usage is TRBV11-3 and J usage is TRBJ2-5; 7 bases agree with TRBD1. CDR3 length: 13 amino acids. CDR1 and CDR2 (germline): SGHNT, YENEEA. J was trimmed by 5 bases and V by 4 bases; bases with no gene match: 4. Here the CDR3 DNA reads TGTGCCAGCAGCTCGACAGGGCTGGAGACCCAGTACTTC. It is translated as CASSSTGLETQYF.

The table lists this clone with a few counts. V usage is TRBV5-1 and J usage is TRBJ1-4, with no clear D. Trimming cost V 0 bases and J 0 bases, with 9 bases left between them. Germline CDR1 is SGHRS and CDR2 is YFSETQ. This CDR3 region has 16 residues. CDR3: CASSLAGSATNEKLFF. The DNA for the CDR3 is TGCGCCAGCAGCTTGGCAGGATCGGCAACTAATGAAAAACTGTTTTTT.

This chain connects TRBV11-2 to TRBJ1-6; no firm D call. This CDR3 region has 17 residues. The germline gives CDR1 SGHAT, CDR2 FQNNGV. Trimming stripped 5 bases from V and 6 bases from J, with 20 bases between. CDR3 sequence (DNA): TGTGCCAGCAGCGTCCGTAGCCCATCCGACGGTAATTCACCCCTCCACTTT. Translated, it gives CASSVRSPSDGNSPLHF.

The CDR3 region is CASSVAPRGTGELFF. In nucleotides, the CDR3 is TGTGCCAGCAGCGTAGCACCCCGAGGGACCGGGGAGCTGTTTTTT. J is TRBJ2-2 and V is TRBV9; TRBD2 is a possible D gene (5 bases). Trimming left V 0 bases short and J 5 bases short, with 11 bases between. The CDR3 runs to 15 residues. CDR1 is SGDLS and CDR2 is YYNGEE in the germline V gene.

This chain connects TRBV9 to TRBJ1-6; D might be TRBD1 (6 bases). Trimming stripped 2 bases from V and 8 bases from J, with 14 bases between. The CDR3 loop spans 15 amino acids. Germline CDR1 reads SGDLS; CDR2 reads YYNGEE. The CDR3 DNA follows: TGTGCCAGCAGCGTCAACACAGGGTGGGATTCACCCCTCCACTTT. Translation gives CASSVNTGWDSPLHF.

The chain combines TRBV7-2 with TRBJ2-7; maybe TRBD1 (5 bases). The CDR3 is made up of 14 amino acids. In germline, CDR1 is SGHTA, CDR2 FQGNSA. Trimming removed 4 bases from V and 0 bases from J, with 10 bases in between. This CDR3 is CASSSTGSSYEQYF. The CDR3 nucleotides read TGTGCCAGCAGCTCCACAGGAAGCTCCTACGAGCAGTACTTC.

The V call is TRBV5-5, the J call TRBJ1-5; 7 bases line up with TRBD1. The CDR3 is 13 residues long. Germline V lookup: CDR1 SGHKS, CDR2 YYEKEE (reference sequence). Trimming cost V 2 bases and J 7 bases; bases outside gene matches: 3. CDR3: CASSFGTEQPQHF. In DNA form, the CDR3 reads TGTGCCAGCAGCTTCGGGACAGAGCAGCCCCAGCATTTT.

V is TRBV5-4 and J is TRBJ2-1, with 11 bases that match TRBD2. Looked up from germline, CDR1 is SGHNT and CDR2 is YYREEE (reference sequence). This CDR3 is built from 17 residues. Trimming took 0 bases from V and 3 from J; bases not matched to a gene: 5. CDR3 region: CASSLGLAGGFYNEQFF. The CDR3 DNA is TGTGCCAGCAGCTTGGGGCTAGCGGGAGGTTTCTACAATGAGCAGTTCTTC.

The chain carries TRBV11-2 and TRBJ1-1; 8 bases agree with TRBD1. This CDR3 is 17 amino acids long. The ends lost 3 bases at V and 5 bases at J; junction bases unmatched: 14. Germline lookup yields CDR1 SGHAT and CDR2 FQNNGV. The CDR3 sequence: CASSFIPGQGGDTEAFF. CDR3 in DNA: TGTGCCAGCAGCTTCATCCCTGGACAGGGAGGGGATACTGAAGCTTTCTTT.

This rearrangement joins TRBV6-1 to TRBJ1-2, with D possibly matching TRBD1 (6 bases). This CDR3 comprises 16 residues. From germline, CDR1 is MNHNS and CDR2 SASEGT. Trimming took 1 base from V and 2 from J, leaving 14 bases between them. The CDR3 coding sequence is TGTGCCAGCAGTGAAGGCCCACAGGGAGTAAACTATGGCTACACCTTC. It codes for CASSEGPQGVNYGYTF.

A remark on this clone: Other DNA variants within this sample encode the same CDR3. This chain uses TRBV9 with TRBJ1-4, with 9 bases identical to TRBD1. Germline CDR1 is SGDLS and CDR2 is YYNGEE. The CDR3 sequence is 16 residues long. Trimming at V came to 0 bases and at J to 3 bases, leaving 3 bases not matched to a gene. The CDR3: CASSVGTGAPNEKLFF. In DNA, the CDR3 is TGTGCCAGCAGCGTAGGGACAGGGGCGCCTAATGAAAAACTGTTTTTT. The full variable domain, rest sourced from reference TRBV9 and TRBJ1-4, is DSGVTQTPKHLITATGQRVTLRCSPRSGDLSVYWYQQSLDQGLQFLIQYYNGEERAKGNILERFSAQQFPDLHSELNLSSLELGDSALYFCASSVGTGAPNEKLFFGSGTQLSVL.

The rearrangement links TRBV7-9 to TRBJ2-7; D not resolved. The germline gives CDR1 SEHNR, CDR2 FQNEAQ (reference sequence). This CDR3 has 15 residues. V was cut by 4 bases and J by 2 bases, with 15 bases left in between. CDR3 DNA: TGTGCCAGCAGCTCATCCCGACAACTCCCCTACGAGCAGTACTTC. It translates to CASSSSRQLPYEQYF.

The chain couples TRBV5-1 to TRBJ2-5, with D tentatively TRBD2 (6 bases). Trimming pared 3 bases from V and 2 bases from J, leaving 14 bases between. The V gene's germline CDR1 is SGHRS and CDR2 YFSETQ. This CDR3 contains 15 residues. The CDR3 spells CASSSAPGRQETQYF. The CDR3 bases are TGCGCCAGCAGCTCAGCTCCAGGGAGGCAAGAGACCCAGTACTTC.

The chain is built from TRBV6-2 or TRBV6-3 and TRBJ2-7; 11 positions match TRBD2. The CDR3 is 18 residues long. Unmatched junction bases numbered 16, after V lost 3 bases and J lost 6 bases. Germline CDR1 reads MNHEY; CDR2 reads SVGEGT. The CDR3 nucleotides are TGTGCCAGCAGTTATATGGGTCCGATAGCGGGAGGGCCTTTCGAGCAGTACTTC. Translated, it gives CASSYMGPIAGGPFEQYF.

The chain carries TRBV3-1 (or the pseudogene TRBV3-2) and TRBJ2-2; 10 bases line up with TRBD2. The CDR3 is 16 residues long. Germline values: CDR1 LGHDT, CDR2 YNNKEL (reference sequence). Germline trimming cut 2 bases from V and 5 bases from J; bases unmatched to any gene: 5. The CDR3 reads CASSQTSGIYTGELFF. The CDR3 region has the DNA TGTGCCAGCAGCCAAACTAGCGGGATATATACCGGGGAGCTGTTTTTT.

The V call is TRBV30, the J call TRBJ2-6; D unclear. Deletions cut 3 bases from V and 2 bases from J, with 5 bases between. The CDR3 contains 13 residues. Looked up from germline, CDR1 is GTSNPN and CDR2 is SVGIG (reference sequence). The CDR3 is CAWRIAGANVLTF. CDR3 DNA sequence: TGTGCCTGGAGGATAGCTGGGGCCAACGTCCTGACTTTC.

The rearrangement links TRBV5-4 to TRBJ2-7; 8 nucleotides agree with TRBD2. V was clipped by 4 bases and J by 2 bases; unmatched bases: 8. The CDR3 has 15 amino acids. Germline loops: CDR1 SGHNT, CDR2 YYREEE (reference sequence). The DNA of the CDR3 is TGTGCCAGCAGCCCCGGGAGGGTAGGGCCCTACGAGCAGTACTTC. It encodes CASSPGRVGPYEQYF.

The table lists this clone with a few counts. The chain employs TRBV29-1 and TRBJ2-5; 9 bases match TRBD2. Trimming at V came to 7 bases and at J to 4 bases, leaving 4 bases not matched to a gene. CDR3 size: 12 residues. CDR1 is SQVTM, CDR2 ANQGSEA, per germline. CDR3 nucleotide sequence: TGCAGCGGCGGGGGGGCGAGAGAGACCCAGTACTTC. Its translation is CSGGGARETQYF.

The rearrangement links TRBV7-8 to TRBJ1-4; 10 nucleotides agree with TRBD1. Losses at the gene ends were 5 bases for V and 8 bases for J; bases not matched to a gene: 8. The CDR3 length is 15 residues. Germline CDR1 SGHVS, CDR2 FQNEAQ. The chain's CDR3 is CASSVGTGAGEKLFF. The CDR3 bases are TGTGCCAGCAGCGTGGGGACAGGGGCGGGCGAAAAACTGTTTTTT.

The rearrangement joins TRBV11-3 to TRBJ2-7; D unresolved. Germline V gene sequence: CDR1 SGHNT, CDR2 YENEEA. The CDR3 has 13 amino acids. V was cut by 2 bases and J by 6 bases, with 11 bases left in between. The CDR3 bases are TGTGCCAGCAGCTTATCATCGGTTTCCGAGCAGTACTTC. Its protein is CASSLSSVSEQYF.

The CDR3 bases are TGTGCCAGTAGTATAGGAGAGTACTACGAGCAGTACTTC. Encoded protein: CASSIGEYYEQYF. The chain recombines TRBV19 with TRBJ2-7; D call uncertain. There are 13 residues in the CDR3. Per the germline V gene, CDR1 is LNHDA and CDR2 is SQIVND (reference sequence). V was clipped by 1 base and J by 3 bases, with 7 bases between them.

The rearrangement links TRBV27 to TRBJ2-5, with 7 bases matching TRBD1. Trimming cost V 6 bases and J 5 bases; bases outside gene matches: 12. The CDR3 runs 15 residues. Germline-derived CDR1 and CDR2 are MNHEY and SMNVEV (reference sequence). The CDR3 nucleotides read TGTGCCAGCAGATCGACAGGGAATTTAGGGGAGACCCAGTACTTC. This codes for CASRSTGNLGETQYF.

The CDR3 nucleotides read TGCGCCAGCAGCTTTGGACAGGGGATGATGGGTGAGCAGTTCTTC. It translates to CASSFGQGMMGEQFF. The chain uses TRBV5-1 and TRBJ2-1; TRBD1 matches 9 bases. The germline V gene encodes CDR1 SGHRS and CDR2 YFSETQ. Trimming at V came to 2 bases and at J to 9 bases, leaving 9 bases not matched to a gene. The CDR3 sequence is 15 residues long.